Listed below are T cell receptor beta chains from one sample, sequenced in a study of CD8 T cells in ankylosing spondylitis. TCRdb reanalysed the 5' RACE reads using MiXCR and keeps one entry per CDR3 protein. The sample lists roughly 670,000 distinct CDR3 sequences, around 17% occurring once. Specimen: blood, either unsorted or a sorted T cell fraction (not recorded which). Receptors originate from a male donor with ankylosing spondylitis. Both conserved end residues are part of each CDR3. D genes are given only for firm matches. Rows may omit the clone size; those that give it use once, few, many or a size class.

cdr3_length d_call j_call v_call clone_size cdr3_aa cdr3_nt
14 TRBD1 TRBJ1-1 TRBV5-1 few CASSETGRYTEAFF TGCGCCAGCAGCGAGACAGGGAGATACACTGAAGCTTTCTTT
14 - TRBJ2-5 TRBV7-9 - CASSLVLAQETQYF TGTGCCAGCAGCTTAGTACTAGCTCAAGAGACCCAGTACTTC
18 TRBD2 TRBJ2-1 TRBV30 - CAWSKSRTSGVSYNEQFF TGTGCCTGGAGTAAATCCCGGACTAGCGGGGTCTCCTACAATGAGCAGTTCTTC
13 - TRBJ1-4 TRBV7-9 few CASSPSGDEKLFF TGTGCCAGCAGCCCCTCGGGGGATGAAAAACTGTTTTTT
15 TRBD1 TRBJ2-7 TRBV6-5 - CASSYSNRGSYEQYF TGTGCCAGCAGTTACTCGAACAGGGGGTCTTACGAGCAGTACTTC
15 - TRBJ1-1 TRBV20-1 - CSTRRGGTGNTEAFF TGCAGCACCAGGAGGGGGGGCACGGGAAACACTGAAGCTTTCTTT
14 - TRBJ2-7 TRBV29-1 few CSVEDLGRGYEQYF TGCAGCGTTGAAGATCTCGGCAGGGGCTACGAGCAGTACTTC
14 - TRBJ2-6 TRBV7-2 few CATRIGSGANVLTF TGTGCCACCCGCATCGGCTCTGGGGCCAACGTCCTGACTTTC
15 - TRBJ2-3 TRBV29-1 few CSVPGPSQTTDTQYF TGCAGCGTTCCCGGACCCTCACAGACGACAGATACGCAGTATTTT
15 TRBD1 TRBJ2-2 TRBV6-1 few CASRAGTGEAGELFF TGTGCCAGCAGGGCCGGGACAGGGGAAGCCGGGGAGCTGTTTTTT
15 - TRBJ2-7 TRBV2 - CASSEALGNAYEQYF TGTGCCAGCAGTGAAGCGCTTGGGAATGCCTACGAGCAGTACTTC
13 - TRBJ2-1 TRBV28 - CASSSPDGARQFF TGTGCCAGCAGTTCCCCCGACGGGGCGAGGCAGTTCTTC
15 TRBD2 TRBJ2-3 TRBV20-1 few CSARDSGLAGGTQYF TGCAGTGCTAGAGACTCCGGACTAGCGGGAGGGACGCAGTATTTT
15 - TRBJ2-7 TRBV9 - CASSAEVGLNYEQYF TGTGCCAGCAGCGCCGAGGTAGGGCTAAACTACGAGCAGTACTTC
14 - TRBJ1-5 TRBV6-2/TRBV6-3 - CASSFDGSNQPQHF TGTGCCAGCAGTTTCGACGGGAGTAATCAGCCCCAGCATTTT
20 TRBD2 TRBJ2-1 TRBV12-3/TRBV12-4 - CASSLRRLAGGMFSYNEQFF TGTGCCAGCAGTTTAAGAAGGCTAGCGGGAGGGATGTTCTCCTACAATGAGCAGTTCTTC
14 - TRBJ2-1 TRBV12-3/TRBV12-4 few CASSPIVGDNEQFF TGTGCCAGCAGTCCAATAGTGGGGGACAATGAGCAGTTCTTC
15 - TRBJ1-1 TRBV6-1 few CASSRGQRGYVEAFF TGTGCCAGCAGCCGAGGACAGAGGGGGTATGTTGAAGCTTTCTTT
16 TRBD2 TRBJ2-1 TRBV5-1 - CASSLPGLAVHDEQFF TGCGCCAGCAGCTTACCGGGACTAGCGGTTCACGATGAGCAGTTCTTC
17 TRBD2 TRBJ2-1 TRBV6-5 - CASIFSPGLAVNNEQFF TGTGCCAGCATTTTTTCCCCGGGACTAGCGGTGAACAATGAGCAGTTCTTC
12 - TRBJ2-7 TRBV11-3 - CASSLQAQHRYF TGTGCCAGCAGCTTACAGGCGCAGCACAGATACTTC
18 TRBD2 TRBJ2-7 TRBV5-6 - CASSQDWGLAGGLNEQYF TGTGCCAGCAGCCAAGACTGGGGACTAGCGGGAGGTCTGAACGAGCAGTACTTC
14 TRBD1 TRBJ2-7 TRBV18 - CASSPRTGGDEQYF TGTGCCAGCTCACCTCGGACAGGGGGCGACGAGCAGTACTTC
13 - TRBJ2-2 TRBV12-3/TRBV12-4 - CASTLRVPGELFF TGTGCCAGCACCCTCAGGGTACCCGGGGAGCTGTTTTTT
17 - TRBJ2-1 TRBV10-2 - CASKKSVAGTAHNEQFF TGCGCCAGCAAAAAGAGCGTCGCGGGAACTGCACACAATGAGCAGTTCTTC
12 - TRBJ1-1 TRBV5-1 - CASSLPGPSSFF TGCGCCAGCAGCCTTCCGGGACCCTCGTCTTTCTTT
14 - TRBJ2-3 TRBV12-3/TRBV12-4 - CASRKYFAADTQYF TGTGCCAGCAGAAAATACTTTGCCGCAGATACGCAGTATTTT
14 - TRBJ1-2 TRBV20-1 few CSAETALANYGYTF TGCAGTGCTGAAACAGCGTTAGCTAACTATGGCTACACCTTC
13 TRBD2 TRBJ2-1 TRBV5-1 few CASSPGTKDEQFF TGCGCCAGCAGCCCCGGGACTAAGGATGAGCAGTTCTTC
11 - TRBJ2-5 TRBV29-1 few CSGGTGETQYF TGCAGCGGCGGGACCGGGGAGACCCAGTACTTC
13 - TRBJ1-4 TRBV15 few CATSTRDNEKLFF TGTGCCACCAGCACCCGGGATAATGAAAAACTGTTTTTT
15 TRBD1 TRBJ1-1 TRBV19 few CASTLAGQVNTEAFF TGTGCCAGTACCCTAGCCGGACAGGTGAACACTGAAGCTTTCTTT
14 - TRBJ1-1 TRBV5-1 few CASSLAPGATEAFF TGCGCCAGCAGCTTGGCCCCGGGTGCTACTGAAGCTTTCTTT
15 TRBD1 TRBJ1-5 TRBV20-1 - CSARSPQGASQPQHF TGCAGTGCTAGATCTCCCCAGGGGGCGAGTCAGCCCCAGCATTTT
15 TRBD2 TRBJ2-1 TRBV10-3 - CAISRSSGGPNEQFF TGTGCCATCAGTCGCTCTAGCGGGGGGCCCAATGAGCAGTTCTTC
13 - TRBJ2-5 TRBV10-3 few CAISEVGPETQYF TGTGCCATCAGTGAGGTGGGGCCAGAGACCCAGTACTTC
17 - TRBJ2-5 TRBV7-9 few CASSLMAAGSWQETQYF TGTGCCAGCAGCTTAATGGCTGCGGGCAGCTGGCAAGAGACCCAGTACTTC
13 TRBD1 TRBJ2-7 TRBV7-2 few CASTRDRDYEQYF TGTGCCAGCACCCGGGACAGGGATTACGAGCAGTACTTC
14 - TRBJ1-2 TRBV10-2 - CASSGPGLGYGYTF TGCGCCAGCAGTGGTCCGGGACTGGGCTATGGCTACACCTTC
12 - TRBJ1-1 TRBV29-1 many CSAEALNTEAFF TGCAGCGCCGAGGCTTTGAACACTGAAGCTTTCTTT
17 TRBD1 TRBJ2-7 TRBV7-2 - CASRTNLGGQGDYEQYF TGTGCCAGCAGGACCAACTTAGGGGGACAGGGGGACTACGAGCAGTACTTC
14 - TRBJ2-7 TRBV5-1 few CASSLAVLDSGQYF TGCGCCAGCAGCTTGGCCGTTTTAGATTCAGGGCAGTACTTC
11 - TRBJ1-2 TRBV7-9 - CTSSLAGGYTF TGTACCAGCAGCTTAGCGGGTGGCTACACCTTC
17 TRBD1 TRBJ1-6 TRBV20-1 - CSARNSGTGGVNSPLHF TGCAGTGCTAGAAACTCCGGGACAGGGGGTGTTAATTCACCCCTCCACTTT
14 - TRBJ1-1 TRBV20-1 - CSASLPGLNTEAFF TGCAGTGCTAGTCTTCCGGGGTTGAACACTGAAGCTTTCTTT
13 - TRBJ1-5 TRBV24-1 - CATSDSGSQPQHF TGTGCCACCAGTGATTCCGGCTCTCAGCCCCAGCATTTT
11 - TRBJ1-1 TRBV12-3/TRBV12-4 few CASSFWGEAFF TGTGCCAGCAGTTTTTGGGGGGAAGCTTTCTTT
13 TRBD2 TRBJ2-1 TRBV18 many CASSLREAGEQFF TGTGCCAGCTCACTACGGGAGGCGGGTGAGCAGTTCTTC
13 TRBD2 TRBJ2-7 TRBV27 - CASSSSGPYEQYF TGTGCCAGCAGTTCTAGCGGACCCTACGAGCAGTACTTC
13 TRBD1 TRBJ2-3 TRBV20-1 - CSAQGAKTDTQYF TGCAGTGCCCAGGGGGCGAAGACAGATACGCAGTATTTT
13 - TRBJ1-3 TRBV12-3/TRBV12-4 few CASSISSRNTIYF TGTGCCAGCAGTATTTCTTCTAGAAACACCATATATTTT
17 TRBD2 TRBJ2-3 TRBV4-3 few CASSQAPTSGSTDTQYF TGCGCCAGCAGCCAGGCCCCGACTAGCGGGAGCACAGATACGCAGTATTTT
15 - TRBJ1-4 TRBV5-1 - CAIRPGVPSNEKLFF TGCGCCATCCGACCTGGGGTCCCTTCTAATGAAAAACTGTTTTTT
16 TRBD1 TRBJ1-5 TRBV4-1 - CASSQAGQGGVQPQHF TGCGCCAGCAGCCAAGCGGGACAGGGAGGTGTTCAGCCCCAGCATTTT
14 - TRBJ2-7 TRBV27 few CASSLALRVGEQYF TGTGCCAGCAGTTTAGCGTTAAGGGTAGGCGAGCAGTACTTC
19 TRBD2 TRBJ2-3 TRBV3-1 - CASSQEGVAGAFSTDTQYF TGTGCCAGCAGCCAAGAGGGGGTAGCGGGGGCCTTTAGCACAGATACGCAGTATTTT
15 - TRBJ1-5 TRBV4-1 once CASRLTQGSNQPQHF TGCGCCAGCAGGCTCACACAGGGAAGCAATCAGCCCCAGCATTTT
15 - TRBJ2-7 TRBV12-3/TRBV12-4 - CASSFPRGGRYEQYF TGTGCCAGCAGTTTCCCCAGGGGGGGCAGGTACGAGCAGTACTTC
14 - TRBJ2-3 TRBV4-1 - CASSQDREGDTQYF TGCGCCAGCAGCCAAGATCGCGAAGGAGATACGCAGTATTTT
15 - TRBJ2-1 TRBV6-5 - CASSYRRGGYNEQFF TGTGCCAGCAGTTACCGCAGGGGGGGATACAATGAGCAGTTCTTC